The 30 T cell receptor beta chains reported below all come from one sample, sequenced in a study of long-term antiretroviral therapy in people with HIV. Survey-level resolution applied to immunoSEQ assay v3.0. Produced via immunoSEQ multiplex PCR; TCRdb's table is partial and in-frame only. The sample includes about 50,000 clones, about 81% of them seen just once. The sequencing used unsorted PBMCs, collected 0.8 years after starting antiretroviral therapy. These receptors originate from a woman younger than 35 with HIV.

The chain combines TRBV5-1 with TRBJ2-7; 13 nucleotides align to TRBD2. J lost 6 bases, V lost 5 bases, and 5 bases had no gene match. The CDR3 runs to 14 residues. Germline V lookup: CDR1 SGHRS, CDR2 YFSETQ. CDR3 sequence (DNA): TGCGCCAGCAGTACTAGCGGGAGGGCGATCGAGCAGTACTTC. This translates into CASSTSGRAIEQYF.

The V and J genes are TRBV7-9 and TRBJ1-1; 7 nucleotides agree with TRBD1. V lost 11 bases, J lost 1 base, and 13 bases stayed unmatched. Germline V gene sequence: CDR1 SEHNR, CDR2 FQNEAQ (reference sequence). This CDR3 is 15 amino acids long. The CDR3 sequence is CAGQVPETGNTEAFF. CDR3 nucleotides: TGTGCCGGACAGGTACCTGAGACGGGGAACACTGAAGCTTTCTTT.

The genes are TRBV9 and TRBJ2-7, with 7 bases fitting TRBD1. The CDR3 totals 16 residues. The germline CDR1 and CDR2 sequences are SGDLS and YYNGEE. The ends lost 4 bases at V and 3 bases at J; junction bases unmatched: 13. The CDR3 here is CASSLDSTGAFYEQYF. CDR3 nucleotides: TGTGCCAGCAGCTTAGATAGCACAGGGGCCTTCTACGAGCAGTACTTC.

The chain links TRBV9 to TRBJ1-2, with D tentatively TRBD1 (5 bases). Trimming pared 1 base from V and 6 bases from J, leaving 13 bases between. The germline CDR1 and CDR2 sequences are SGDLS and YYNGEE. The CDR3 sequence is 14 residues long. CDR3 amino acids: CASSVSPRDDGYTF. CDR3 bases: TGTGCCAGCAGCGTAAGTCCACGGGACGATGGCTACACCTTC.

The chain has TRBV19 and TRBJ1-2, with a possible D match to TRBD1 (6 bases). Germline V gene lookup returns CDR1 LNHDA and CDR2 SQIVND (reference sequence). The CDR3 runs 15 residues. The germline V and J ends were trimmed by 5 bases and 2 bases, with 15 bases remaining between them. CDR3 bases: TGTGCCAGTAGTTTAGCAGGGGACGTAAACTATGGCTACACCTTC. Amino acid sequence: CASSLAGDVNYGYTF. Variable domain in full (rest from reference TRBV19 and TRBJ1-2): DGGITQSPKYLFRKEGQNVTLSCEQNLNHDAMYWYRQDPGQGLRLIYYSQIVNDFQKGDIAEGYSVSREKKESFPLTVTSAQKNPTAFYLCASSLAGDVNYGYTFGSGTRLTVV.

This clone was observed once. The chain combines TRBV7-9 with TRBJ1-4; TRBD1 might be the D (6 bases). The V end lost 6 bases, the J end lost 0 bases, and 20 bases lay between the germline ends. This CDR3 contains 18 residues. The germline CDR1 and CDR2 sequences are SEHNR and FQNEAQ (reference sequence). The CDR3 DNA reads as TGTGCCAGCAGTCTCACCCGGGACAATTTTGCAACTAATGAAAAACTGTTTTTT. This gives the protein CASSLTRDNFATNEKLFF.

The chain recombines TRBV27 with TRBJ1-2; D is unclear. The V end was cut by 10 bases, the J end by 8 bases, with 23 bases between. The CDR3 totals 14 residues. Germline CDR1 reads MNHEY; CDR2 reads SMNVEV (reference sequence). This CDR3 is CATSRGRTSRGYTF. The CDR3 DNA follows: TGTGCCACCTCACGAGGGCGGACCTCTCGGGGCTACACCTTC.

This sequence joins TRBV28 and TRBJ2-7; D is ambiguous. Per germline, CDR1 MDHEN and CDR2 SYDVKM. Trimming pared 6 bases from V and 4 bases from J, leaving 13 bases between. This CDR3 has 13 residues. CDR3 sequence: CASRLPAGYEQYF. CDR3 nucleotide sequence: TGTGCCAGCAGATTACCGGCTGGGTACGAGCAGTACTTC.

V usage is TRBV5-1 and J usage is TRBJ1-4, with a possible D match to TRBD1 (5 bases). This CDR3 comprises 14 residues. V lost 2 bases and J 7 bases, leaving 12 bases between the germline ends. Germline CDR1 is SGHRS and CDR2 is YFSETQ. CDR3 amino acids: CASSFGGEGEKLFF. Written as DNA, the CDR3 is TGCGCCAGCAGCTTTGGAGGGGAAGGTGAAAAACTGTTTTTT.

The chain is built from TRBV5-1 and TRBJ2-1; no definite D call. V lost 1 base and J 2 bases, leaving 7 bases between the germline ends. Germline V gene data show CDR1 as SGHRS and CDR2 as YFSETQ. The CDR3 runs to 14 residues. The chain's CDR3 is CASSLSSPYNEQFF. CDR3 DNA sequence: TGCGCCAGCAGCTTGTCCTCTCCCTACAATGAGCAGTTCTTC.

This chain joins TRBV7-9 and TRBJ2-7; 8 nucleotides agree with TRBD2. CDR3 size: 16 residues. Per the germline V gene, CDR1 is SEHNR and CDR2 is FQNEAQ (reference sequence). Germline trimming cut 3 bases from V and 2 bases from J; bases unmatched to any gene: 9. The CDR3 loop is CASSFYETSETYEQYF. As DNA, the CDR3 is TGTGCCAGCAGCTTTTATGAGACTAGCGAGACCTACGAGCAGTACTTC.

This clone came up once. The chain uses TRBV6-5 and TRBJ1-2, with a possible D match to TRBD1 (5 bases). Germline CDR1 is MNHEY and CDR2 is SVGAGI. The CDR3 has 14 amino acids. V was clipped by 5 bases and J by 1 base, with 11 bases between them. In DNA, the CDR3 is TGTGCCAGCAGTCCCCTTGGGGGTAACTATGGCTACACCTTC. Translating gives CASSPLGGNYGYTF.

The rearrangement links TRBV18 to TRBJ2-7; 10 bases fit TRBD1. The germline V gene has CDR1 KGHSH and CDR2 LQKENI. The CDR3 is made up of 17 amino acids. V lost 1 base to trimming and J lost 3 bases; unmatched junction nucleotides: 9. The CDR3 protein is CASSPLGGTGAFYEQYF. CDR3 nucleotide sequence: TGTGCCAGCTCACCACTGGGAGGGACAGGGGCGTTCTACGAGCAGTACTTC.

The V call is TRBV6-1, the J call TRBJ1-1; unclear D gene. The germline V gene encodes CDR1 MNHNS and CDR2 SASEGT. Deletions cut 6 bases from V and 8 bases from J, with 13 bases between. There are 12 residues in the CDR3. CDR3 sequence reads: CASSPGGMEAFF. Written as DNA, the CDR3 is TGTGCCAGCAGCCCCGGAGGGATGGAAGCTTTCTTT.

The CDR3, as DNA: TGCGCCAGCAGCCAGTCCCGCGGACAGGAGCTATTCAACATTCAGTACTTC. It codes for CASSQSRGQELFNIQYF. This chain uses TRBV4-3 with TRBJ2-4; 7 bases agree with TRBD1. The CDR3 is 17 amino acids. The germline V gene has CDR1 LGHNA and CDR2 YSLEER. Germline trimming cut 3 bases from V and 7 bases from J; bases unmatched to any gene: 15.

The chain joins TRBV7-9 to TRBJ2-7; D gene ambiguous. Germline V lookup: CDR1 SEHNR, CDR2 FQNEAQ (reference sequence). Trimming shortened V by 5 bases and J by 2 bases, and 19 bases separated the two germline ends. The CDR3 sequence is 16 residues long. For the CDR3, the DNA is TGTGCCAGCAGCCCGAAGACCACAGTGATGACCTACGAGCAGTACTTC. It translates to CASSPKTTVMTYEQYF. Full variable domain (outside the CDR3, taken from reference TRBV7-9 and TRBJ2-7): DTGVSQNPRHKITKRGQNVTFRCDPISEHNRLYWYRQTLGQGPEFLTYFQNEAQLEKSRLLSDRFSAERPKGSFSTLEIQRTEQGDSAMYLCASSPKTTVMTYEQYFGPGTRLTVT.

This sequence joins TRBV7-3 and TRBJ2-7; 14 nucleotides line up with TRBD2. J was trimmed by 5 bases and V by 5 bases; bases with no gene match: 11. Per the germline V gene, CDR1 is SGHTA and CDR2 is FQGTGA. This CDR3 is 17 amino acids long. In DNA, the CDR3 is TGTGCCAGCAGCCGATGGGGACTAGCGGGAGTTTCCCACGAGCAGTACTTC. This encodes CASSRWGLAGVSHEQYF.

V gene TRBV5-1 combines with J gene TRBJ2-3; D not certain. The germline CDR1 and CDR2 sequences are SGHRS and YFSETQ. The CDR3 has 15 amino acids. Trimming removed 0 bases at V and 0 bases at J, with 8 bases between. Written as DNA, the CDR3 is TGCGCCAGCAGCTTGGAATTCCCCAGCACAGATACGCAGTATTTT. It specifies CASSLEFPSTDTQYF. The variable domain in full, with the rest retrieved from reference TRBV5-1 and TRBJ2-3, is KAGVTQTPRYLIKTRGQQVTLSCSPISGHRSVSWYQQTPGQGLQFLFEYFSETQRNKGNFPGRFSGRQFSNSRSEMNVSTLELGDSALYLCASSLEFPSTDTQYFGPGTRLTVL.

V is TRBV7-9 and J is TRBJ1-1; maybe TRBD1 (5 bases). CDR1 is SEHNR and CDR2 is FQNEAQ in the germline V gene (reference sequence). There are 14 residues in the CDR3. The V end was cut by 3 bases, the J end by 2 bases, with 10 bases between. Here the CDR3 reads CASSFRGDNTEAFF. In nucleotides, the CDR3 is TGTGCCAGCAGCTTTCGGGGGGATAACACTGAAGCTTTCTTT. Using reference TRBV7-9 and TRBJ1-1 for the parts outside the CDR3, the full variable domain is DTGVSQNPRHKITKRGQNVTFRCDPISEHNRLYWYRQTLGQGPEFLTYFQNEAQLEKSRLLSDRFSAERPKGSFSTLEIQRTEQGDSAMYLCASSFRGDNTEAFFGQGTRLTVV.

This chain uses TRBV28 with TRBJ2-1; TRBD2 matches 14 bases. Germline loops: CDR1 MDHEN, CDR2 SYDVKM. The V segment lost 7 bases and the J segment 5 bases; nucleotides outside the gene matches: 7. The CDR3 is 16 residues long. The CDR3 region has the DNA TGTGCCAGCACCCTGACTAGCGGGAGGGCCGACAATGAGCAGTTCTTC. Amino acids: CASTLTSGRADNEQFF.

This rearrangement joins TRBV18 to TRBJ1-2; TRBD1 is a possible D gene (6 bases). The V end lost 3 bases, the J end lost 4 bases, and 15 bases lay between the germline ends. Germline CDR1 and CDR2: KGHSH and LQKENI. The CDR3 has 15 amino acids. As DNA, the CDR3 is TGTGCCAGCTCACCGTTACAGGGTTCTCTCTATGGCTACACCTTC. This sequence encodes CASSPLQGSLYGYTF.

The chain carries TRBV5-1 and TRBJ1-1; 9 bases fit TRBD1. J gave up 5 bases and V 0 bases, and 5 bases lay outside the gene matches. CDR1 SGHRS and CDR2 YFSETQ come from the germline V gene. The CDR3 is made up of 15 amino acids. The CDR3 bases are TGCGCCAGCAGCTTGGATACAGGGGGCAGGACTGAAGCTTTCTTT. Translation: CASSLDTGGRTEAFF.

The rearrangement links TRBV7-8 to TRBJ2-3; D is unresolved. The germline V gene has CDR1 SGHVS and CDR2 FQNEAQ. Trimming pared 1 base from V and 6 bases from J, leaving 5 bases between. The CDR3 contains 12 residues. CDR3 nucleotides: TGTGCCAGCAGCTTAGTTCCGGATACGCAGTATTTT. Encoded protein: CASSLVPDTQYF.

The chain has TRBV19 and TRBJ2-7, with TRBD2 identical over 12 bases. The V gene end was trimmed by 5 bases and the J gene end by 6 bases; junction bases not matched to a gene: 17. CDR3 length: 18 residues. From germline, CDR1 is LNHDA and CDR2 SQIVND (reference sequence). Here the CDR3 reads CASSPTVSSGRVVSEQYF. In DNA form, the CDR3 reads TGTGCCAGTAGTCCAACAGTGTCTAGCGGGAGGGTTGTGAGCGAGCAGTACTTC.

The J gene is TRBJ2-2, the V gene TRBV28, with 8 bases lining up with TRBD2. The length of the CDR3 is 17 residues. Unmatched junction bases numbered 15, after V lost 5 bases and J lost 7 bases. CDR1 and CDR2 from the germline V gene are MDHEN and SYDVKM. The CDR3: CASSPGGAGVIFGELFF. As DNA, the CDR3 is TGTGCCAGCAGTCCTGGAGGAGCGGGAGTGATTTTCGGGGAGCTGTTTTTT.

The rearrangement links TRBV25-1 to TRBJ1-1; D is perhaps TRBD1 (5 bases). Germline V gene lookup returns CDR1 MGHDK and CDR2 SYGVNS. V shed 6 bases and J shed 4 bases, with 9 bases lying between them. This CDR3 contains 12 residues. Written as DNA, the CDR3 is TGTGCCAGCAGCACAGGTCCCACTGAAGCTTTCTTT. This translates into CASSTGPTEAFF.

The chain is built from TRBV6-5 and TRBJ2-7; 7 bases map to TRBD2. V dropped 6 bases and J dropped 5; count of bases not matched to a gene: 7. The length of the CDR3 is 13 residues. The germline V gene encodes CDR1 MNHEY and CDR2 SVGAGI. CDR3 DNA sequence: TGTGCCAGCAGGTATCGGGAGGCGAACGAGCAGTACTTC. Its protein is CASRYREANEQYF.

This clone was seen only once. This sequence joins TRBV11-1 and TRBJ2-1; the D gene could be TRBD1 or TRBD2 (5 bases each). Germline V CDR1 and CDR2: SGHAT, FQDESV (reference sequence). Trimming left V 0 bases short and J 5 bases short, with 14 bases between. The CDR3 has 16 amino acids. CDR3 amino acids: CASSLAGTELDNEQFF. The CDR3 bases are TGTGCCAGCAGCTTAGCCGGGACGGAACTAGACAATGAGCAGTTCTTC.

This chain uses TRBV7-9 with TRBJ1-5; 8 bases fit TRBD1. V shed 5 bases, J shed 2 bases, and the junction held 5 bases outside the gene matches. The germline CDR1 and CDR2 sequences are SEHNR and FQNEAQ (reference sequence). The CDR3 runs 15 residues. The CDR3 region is CASSTTGGGNQPQHF. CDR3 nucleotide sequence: TGTGCCAGCAGCACAACAGGGGGTGGCAATCAGCCCCAGCATTTT.

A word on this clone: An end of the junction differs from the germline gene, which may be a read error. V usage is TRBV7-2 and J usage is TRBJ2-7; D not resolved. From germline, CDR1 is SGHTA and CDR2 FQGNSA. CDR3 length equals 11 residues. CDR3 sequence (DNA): TGTGCCAGCAGCTTTGTATACGACCAGTACTTC. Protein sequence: CASSFVYDQYF.